This TCR beta chain was retrieved from a study of OX40 agonist ivuxolimab in advanced cancers. Sequenced by immunoSEQ multiplex PCR; TCRdb stores in-frame clones only, minus some. The table includes roughly 67,000 clones, about 89% detected once. There are 14 residues in the CDR3. Trimming stripped 4 bases from V and 5 bases from J, with 15 bases between. Germline V gives CDR1 SGHTS, CDR2 YDEGEE. The specimen comprised CD4+ or CD8+ T cells sorted from blood, sampled in a trial of the OX40 agonist ivuxolimab. The V gene is TRBV5-8, the J gene TRBJ2-5, with D hard to call. The receptor comes from an adult with an advanced solid tumor such as melanoma, head and neck, liver or kidney cancer. The CDR3 DNA reads TGTGCCAGCAGCCCGCGGATTTCATCGGAGACCCAGTACTTC. Translating it yields CASSPRISSETQYF.